This T cell receptor beta chain was identified during a study of blood T cells in healthy people across ages (dated by TCRdb to 2015 to 2017). Describing the broader study: Template switching captured roughly one uniquely barcoded TCR beta cDNA molecule per two T cells in model experiments. Two additional independent replicas of 1 million unique cDNA reads from the same blood draw were analyzed for two donors (one aged 18 to 30 and one aged 80 or older). To track age-related changes in TCR beta repertoire diversity, the study relied on deep sequencing normalized with unique cDNA molecular identifiers. Donors of different ages were randomly distributed across sequencing lanes to avoid experimental bias. Four age groups were formed from the donors: young (average around 15 years), middle-aged (approximately 39), aged (62) and long-lived (roughly 81).

The library was generated by 5' RACE. Sequencing instrument: Illumina HiSeq 2500. A second roughly 6 to 12 cycle PCR used a sample-barcoded 5' primer and a J-beta primer mix. Each TCR beta cDNA molecule received a unique molecular identifier from a template-switch 5' adaptor carrying 12 random nucleotides. At least 2.5 million CDR3-containing paired-end reads were obtained from each sample. The Mint cDNA synthesis kit, primed by a TRBC-specific oligonucleotide, was used to synthesize first-strand cDNA from all RNA. Following uracil-DNA glycosylase treatment, all cDNA underwent a first 18-cycle PCR with the universal primers M1SS and BC2_uni_R. The study's own analysis went as follows. Normalization of each sample was performed by random selection of 1 million high-quality reads, each carrying a distinct molecular identifier. Reads with shared molecular identifiers were discarded instead of being binned into consensus sequences. CDR3 identification, clonotype clustering and error correction used MiTCR with a Q25 quality threshold and the strictest error-elimination algorithm. A nonparametric unseen species model using Euler transformation provided a lower-bound estimate of total TCR beta diversity. Clones were called with MiXCR by TCRdb after fastp trimmed the public reads at Q25, and only in-frame beta chains were retained. All rows with the same CDR3 protein become a single entry with the most common DNA and genes. The V and J calls, along with clone size, are taken from TCRdb and not from the paper's own processing. A total of under 1 million distinct CDR3 sequences appear in this sample, around 42% of them only once. The ten largest clonotypes hold about 21% of the sample.

Donors were 35 to 40 systemically healthy Caucasian individuals from Russia aged roughly 6 to 90 years. Each donor gave approximately 10 milliliters of peripheral blood, collected into EDTA-treated Vacutainer tubes. Ficoll-Paque density-gradient centrifugation was used to isolate PBMCs, with at least 6 million per sample. Trizol reagent was used to extract total RNA from PBMCs, with at least 5.5 micrograms per sample. For every donor, an aliquot of PBMCs went through flow cytometry to measure the percentages of naive CD45RAhigh/CD27high T cells. Overall results and qualifications from the work: Donor CMV infection status was unknown, potentially confounding age-related changes in expanded clonotypes. Observed TCR beta diversity per million T cells fell roughly linearly with age, and a significant reduction was already apparent by age roughly 40. Compared with the aged group, the long-lived group had more naive CD4+ T cells, fewer expanded clones and increased TCR diversity, a pattern suggesting age selection. Estimates of total diversity based on one million sequenced T cells were regarded as lower bounds and as underestimates. Since profiling was done on bulk unsorted PBMCs, naive and antigen-experienced compartments could not be conclusively compared. Observed TCR beta diversity correlated strongly with the percentage of naive T cells measured by flow cytometry.

The CDR1 and CDR2 encoded by the germline V gene are SQVTM and ANQGSEA. The germline ends are 13 bases apart after V is trimmed by 5 bases and J by 4 bases. Measured from the cysteine to the phenylalanine, the CDR3 is 13 residues long. The sequence is cut down to CDR3 DNA, 39 bases in frame from base 1. This clonotype turned up a few times. The antigen it binds to is not known. Base qualities are not recorded, but no much larger clone differs from it by a single base. Sequenced input: blood. The clonotype was recovered from a man aged 55 to 70 in good health. The chain joins TRBV29-1 to TRBJ2-3, with no confident D gene call. CDR3 region: CSVSGGDSDTQYF. In nucleotides, the sequence is TGCAGCGTTTCAGGTGGAGATTCAGATACGCAGTATTTT.